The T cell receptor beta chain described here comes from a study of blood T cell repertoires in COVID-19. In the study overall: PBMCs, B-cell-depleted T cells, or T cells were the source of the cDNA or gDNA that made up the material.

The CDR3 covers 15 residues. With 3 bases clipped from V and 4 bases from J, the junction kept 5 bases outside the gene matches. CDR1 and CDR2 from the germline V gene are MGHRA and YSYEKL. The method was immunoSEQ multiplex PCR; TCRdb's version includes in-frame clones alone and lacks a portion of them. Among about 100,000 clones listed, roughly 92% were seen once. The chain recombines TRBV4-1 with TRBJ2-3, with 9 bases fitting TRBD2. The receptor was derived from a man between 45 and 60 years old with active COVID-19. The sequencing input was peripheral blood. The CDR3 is CASSHLGLAPDTQYF. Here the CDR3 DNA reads TGCGCCAGCAGCCATCTCGGACTAGCGCCAGATACGCAGTATTTT.